The present T cell receptor beta chain was sequenced within a study of vaccination and CD4 T cells after COVID-19. Looking at the study overall: Sampling after COVID took place at a median of about 91 days (range 35 to 161) following diagnosis.

Study outcomes and limitations: The authors identified 304 of 307 vaccine-specific clones in convalescent patients as spike mono-reactive. Convalescent patients displayed a median 86.3% of reactive clones emerging only post-vaccination.

CDR3 length equals 13 residues. The germline V and J ends were trimmed by 3 bases and 4 bases, with 7 bases remaining between them. Germline V gives CDR1 SGHTA, CDR2 FQGNSA. Note on this clonotype: What it binds is not known.

Once obtained from cultured CD4+ T cells, the DNA was sequenced using the Oncomine TCR Beta short-read assay. TCRdb independently ran MiXCR on the PCR reads; one entry per CDR3 protein. The table records some 15,000 distinct CDR3 sequences, roughly 53% of them present only once. Treatment: approximately 9-day PBMC culture with coronavirus spike peptide pools or control peptides (ViraFEST assay). T cells were expanded with peptide pools, and expanded clonotypes were identified by TCR sequencing. The clonotype originates from a human donor who had recovered from COVID-19. The sample was CD4+ T cells from blood, cultured in vitro, taken before SARS-CoV-2 vaccination. This sequence joins TRBV7-2 and TRBJ1-5; TRBD1 might be the D (5 bases). The CDR3 DNA follows: TGTGCCAGCAGCTTTGGGGGTAATCAGCCCCAGCATTTT. Amino acids: CASSFGGNQPQHF.